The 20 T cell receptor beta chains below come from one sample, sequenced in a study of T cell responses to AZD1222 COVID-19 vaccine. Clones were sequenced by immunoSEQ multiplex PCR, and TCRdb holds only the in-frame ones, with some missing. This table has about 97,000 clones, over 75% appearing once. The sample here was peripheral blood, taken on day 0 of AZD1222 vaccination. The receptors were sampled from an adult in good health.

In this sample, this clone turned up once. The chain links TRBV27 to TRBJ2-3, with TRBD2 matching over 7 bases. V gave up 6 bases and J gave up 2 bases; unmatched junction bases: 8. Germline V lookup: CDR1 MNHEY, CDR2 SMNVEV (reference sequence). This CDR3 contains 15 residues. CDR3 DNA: TGTGCCAGCAGAAAGCTAGCGGACCCCACAGATACGCAGTATTTT. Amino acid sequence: CASRKLADPTDTQYF.

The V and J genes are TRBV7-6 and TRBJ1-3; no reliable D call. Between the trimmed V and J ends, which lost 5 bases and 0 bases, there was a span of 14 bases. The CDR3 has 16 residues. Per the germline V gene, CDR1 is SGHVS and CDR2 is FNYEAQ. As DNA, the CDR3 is TGTGCCAGCAGCCTGCGACGGGCTAGCTCTGGAAACACCATATATTTT. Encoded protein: CASSLRRASSGNTIYF.

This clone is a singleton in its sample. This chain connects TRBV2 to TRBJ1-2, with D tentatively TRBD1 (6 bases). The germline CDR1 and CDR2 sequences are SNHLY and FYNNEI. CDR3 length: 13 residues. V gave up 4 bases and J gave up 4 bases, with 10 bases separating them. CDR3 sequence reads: CASSGTVTYGYTF. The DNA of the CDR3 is TGTGCCAGCAGTGGGACAGTAACCTATGGCTACACCTTC.

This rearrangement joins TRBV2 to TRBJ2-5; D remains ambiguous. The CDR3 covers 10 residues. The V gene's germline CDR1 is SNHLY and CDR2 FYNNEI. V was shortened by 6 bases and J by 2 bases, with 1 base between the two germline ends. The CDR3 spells CASRQETQYF. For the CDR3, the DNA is TGTGCCAGCAGGCAAGAGACCCAGTACTTC.

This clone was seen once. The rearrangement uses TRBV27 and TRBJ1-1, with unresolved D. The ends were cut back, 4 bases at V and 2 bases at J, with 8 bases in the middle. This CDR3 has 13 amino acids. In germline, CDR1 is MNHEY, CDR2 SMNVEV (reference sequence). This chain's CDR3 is CASSWQSNTEAFF. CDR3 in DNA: TGTGCCAGCAGTTGGCAGTCTAACACTGAAGCTTTCTTT.

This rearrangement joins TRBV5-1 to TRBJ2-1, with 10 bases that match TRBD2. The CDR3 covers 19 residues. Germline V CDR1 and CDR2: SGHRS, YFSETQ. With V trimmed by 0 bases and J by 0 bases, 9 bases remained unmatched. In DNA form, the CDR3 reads TGCGCCAGCAGCTTGGGTAGCGGGGGGCTTAGGAGCTCCTACAATGAGCAGTTCTTC. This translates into CASSLGSGGLRSSYNEQFF.

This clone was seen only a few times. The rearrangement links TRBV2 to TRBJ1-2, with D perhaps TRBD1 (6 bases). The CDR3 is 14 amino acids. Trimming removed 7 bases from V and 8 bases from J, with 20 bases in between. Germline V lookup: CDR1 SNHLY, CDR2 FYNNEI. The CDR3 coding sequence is TGTGCCAGCAAAGAGGGGGGGCAACGCAGCGGCTACACCTTC. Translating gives CASKEGGQRSGYTF. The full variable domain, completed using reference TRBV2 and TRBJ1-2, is EPEVTQTPSHQVTQMGQEVILRCVPISNHLYFYWYRQILGQKVEFLVSFYNNEISEKSEIFDDQFSVERPDGSNFTLKIRSTKLEDSAMYFCASKEGGQRSGYTFGSGTRLTVV.

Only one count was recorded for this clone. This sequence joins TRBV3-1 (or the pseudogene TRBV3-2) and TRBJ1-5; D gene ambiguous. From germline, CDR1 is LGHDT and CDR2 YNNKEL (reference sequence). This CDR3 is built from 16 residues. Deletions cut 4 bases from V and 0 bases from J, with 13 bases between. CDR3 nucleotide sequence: TGTGCCAGCAGCCCGGACGGAAGAAATAGCAATCAGCCCCAGCATTTT. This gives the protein CASSPDGRNSNQPQHF.

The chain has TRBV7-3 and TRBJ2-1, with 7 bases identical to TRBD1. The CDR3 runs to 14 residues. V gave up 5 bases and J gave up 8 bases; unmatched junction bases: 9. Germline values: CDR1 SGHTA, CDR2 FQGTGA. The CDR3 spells CASSASTGSDEQFF. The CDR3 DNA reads TGTGCCAGCAGCGCCTCGACAGGGAGCGATGAGCAGTTCTTC.

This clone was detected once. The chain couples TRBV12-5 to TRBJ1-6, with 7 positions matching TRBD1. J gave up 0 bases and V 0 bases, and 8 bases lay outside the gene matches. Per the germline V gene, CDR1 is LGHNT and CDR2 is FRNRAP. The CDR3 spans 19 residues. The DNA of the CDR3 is TGTGCTAGTGGTTTGGTAGGGACAGCGTCTAGCTCCTATAATTCACCCCTCCACTTT. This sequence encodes CASGLVGTASSSYNSPLHF.

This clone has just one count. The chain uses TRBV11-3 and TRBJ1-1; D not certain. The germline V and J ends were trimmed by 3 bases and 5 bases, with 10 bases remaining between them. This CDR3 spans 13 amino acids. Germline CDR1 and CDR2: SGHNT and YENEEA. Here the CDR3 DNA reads TGTGCCAGCAGCTTCTCGGGAGGGACTGAAGCTTTCTTT. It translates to CASSFSGGTEAFF.

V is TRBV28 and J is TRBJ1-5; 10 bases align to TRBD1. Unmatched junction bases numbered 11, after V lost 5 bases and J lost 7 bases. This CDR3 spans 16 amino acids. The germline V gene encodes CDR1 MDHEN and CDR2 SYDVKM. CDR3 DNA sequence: TGTGCCAGCAGTCCATTAGGGACAGGGGAGGGGCAGCCCCAGCATTTT. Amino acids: CASSPLGTGEGQPQHF.

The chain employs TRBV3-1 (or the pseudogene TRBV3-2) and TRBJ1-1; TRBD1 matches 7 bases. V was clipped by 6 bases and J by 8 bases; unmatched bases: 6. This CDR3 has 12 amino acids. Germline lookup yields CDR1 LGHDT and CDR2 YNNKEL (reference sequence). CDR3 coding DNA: TGTGCCAGCAGTCGGGACAGCCTCGAAGCTTTCTTT. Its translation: CASSRDSLEAFF.

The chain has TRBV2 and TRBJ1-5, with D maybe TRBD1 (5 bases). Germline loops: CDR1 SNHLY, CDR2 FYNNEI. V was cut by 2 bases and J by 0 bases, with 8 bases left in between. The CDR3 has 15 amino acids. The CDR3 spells CASSETGYSNQPQHF. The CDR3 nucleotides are TGTGCCAGCAGTGAAACAGGTTATAGCAATCAGCCCCAGCATTTT.

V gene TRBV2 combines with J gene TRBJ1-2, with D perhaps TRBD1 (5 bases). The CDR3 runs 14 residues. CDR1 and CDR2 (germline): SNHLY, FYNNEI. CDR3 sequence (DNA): TGTGGAAGGGGACTGAACCCTCGAGCGGTCGGCTACACCTTC. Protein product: CGRGLNPRAVGYTF.

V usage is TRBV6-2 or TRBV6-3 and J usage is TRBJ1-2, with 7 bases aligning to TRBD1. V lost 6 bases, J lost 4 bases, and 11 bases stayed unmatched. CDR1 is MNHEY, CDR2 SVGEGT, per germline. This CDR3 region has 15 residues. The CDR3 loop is CASSPGTASLYGYTF. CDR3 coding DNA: TGTGCCAGCAGCCCCGGGACAGCGTCCCTCTATGGCTACACCTTC.

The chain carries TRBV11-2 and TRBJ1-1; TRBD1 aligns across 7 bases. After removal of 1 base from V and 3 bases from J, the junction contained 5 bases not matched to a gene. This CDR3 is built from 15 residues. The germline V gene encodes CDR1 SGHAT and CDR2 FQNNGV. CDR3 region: CASSLGQGWDTEAFF. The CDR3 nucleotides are TGTGCCAGCAGCTTAGGACAGGGATGGGACACTGAAGCTTTCTTT.

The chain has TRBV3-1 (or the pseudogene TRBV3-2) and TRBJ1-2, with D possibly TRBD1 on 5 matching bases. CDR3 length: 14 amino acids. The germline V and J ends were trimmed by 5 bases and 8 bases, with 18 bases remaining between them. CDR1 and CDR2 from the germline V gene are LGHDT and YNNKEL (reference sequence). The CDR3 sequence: CASSSKGPKKGYTF. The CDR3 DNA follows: TGTGCCAGCAGCTCAAAGGGACCGAAGAAAGGCTACACCTTC.

The CDR3 nucleotides are TGCGCCAGCAGCTTGGCGGCAGGGACTTACGAGCAGTACTTC. As protein: CASSLAAGTYEQYF. J is TRBJ2-7 and V is TRBV5-1, with D possibly TRBD2 on 6 matching bases. Per germline, CDR1 SGHRS and CDR2 YFSETQ. The CDR3 has 14 residues. V lost 0 bases and J lost 4, with 11 bases in between.

The CDR3 DNA sequence: TGTGCCACCAGCAGAGGGTACAATGAGCAGTTCTTC. Its protein is CATSRGYNEQFF. The gene calls are TRBV15 and TRBJ2-1; D not resolved. From germline, CDR1 is LNHNV and CDR2 YYDKDF (reference sequence). Trimming took off 1 base at V and 4 bases at J, with 2 bases between the two ends. This CDR3 is built from 12 residues.